These T cell receptor beta chains were read from a single sample in a study of T cell changes during pregnancy in multiple sclerosis. TCRdb keeps only in-frame clones here, not all; method: immunoSEQ multiplex PCR. Among 15,000 to 20,000 clones listed, about 90% were seen once. The sample consisted of CD8+ T cells from peripheral blood mononuclear cells, taken after pregnancy. Receptors were obtained from a female donor in good health, enrolled as a control in a pregnancy study. Each CDR3 is given with its conserved first and last residue. Each record gives: J gene, clone size, D gene, V gene, CDR3 DNA, CDR3 protein. The D gene is left open where the match is weak. The size field is filled for only some rows; it gives once, few, many or a size class.

TRBJ2-2 - - TRBV6-4 TGTGCCAGCAGTGATGAGGGGAACACCGGGGAGCTGTTTTTT CASSDEGNTGELFF
TRBJ1-1 - TRBD1 TRBV13 TGTGCCACCCCGGACAGGGGGCCCACTGAAGCTTTCTTT CATPDRGPTEAFF
TRBJ1-1 - - TRBV27 TGTGCCAGCAGTTCCCCCAGGGAGGGAACTGAAGCTTTCTTT CASSSPREGTEAFF
TRBJ1-1 - - TRBV10-3 TGTGCCATCAGTGAGTTTGAGACAGGCACTGAAGCTTTCTTT CAISEFETGTEAFF
TRBJ1-1 - - TRBV6-5 TGTGCCAGCAGTTACTCCAGGGGTATGAACACTGAAGCTTTCTTT CASSYSRGMNTEAFF
TRBJ2-7 - - TRBV30 TGTGCCTGGAGTGGATCCGGGTACGAGCAGTACTTC CAWSGSGYEQYF
TRBJ2-2 - TRBD1 TRBV9 TGTGCCAGCAGCGTCCTCCAGGGGGCGGCGGGCACCGGGGAGCTGTTTTTT CASSVLQGAAGTGELFF
TRBJ2-1 - TRBD2 TRBV4-1 TGCGCCAGCAGCCAAGCGACTAGCGGGGGCTTCTCCAATGAGCAGTTCTTC CASSQATSGGFSNEQFF
TRBJ1-4 - - TRBV6-5 TGTGCCAGCAGTTATGTTGGGGGCGCGGGGGAACTGTTTTTT CASSYVGGAGELFF
TRBJ2-5 - - TRBV7-9 TGTGCCAGCAGTTCCACTCGACAGCAAATTCAAGAGACCCAGTACTTC CASSSTRQQIQETQYF
TRBJ1-6 once TRBD1 TRBV19 TGTGCCAGTGGGGACAGGCTCAATTCACCCCTCCACTTT CASGDRLNSPLHF
TRBJ1-1 - TRBD1 TRBV13 TGTGCCAGCAGCCGCGGCAACAGGGGCGCAAACACTGAAGCTTTCTTT CASSRGNRGANTEAFF
TRBJ2-5 - - TRBV19 TGTGCCAGTAGTATGCGGCTCCGGGGAGAGACCCAGTACTTC CASSMRLRGETQYF
TRBJ1-2 - - TRBV6-5 TGTGCCAGCAGAAAGGGAGATATGCGCTACACCTTC CASRKGDMRYTF
TRBJ1-4 - TRBD1 TRBV5-6 TGTGCCAGCAGCGTGGGCGGGACAGGACTTGCAACTAATGAAAAACTGTTTTTT CASSVGGTGLATNEKLFF
TRBJ1-2 once - TRBV6-6 TGTGCCGGAAGAACAGAGCCTAACTATGGCTACACCTTC CAGRTEPNYGYTF
TRBJ1-2 - - TRBV20-1 TGCAGTGCTTCGGACAGCTATGGCTACACCTTC CSASDSYGYTF
TRBJ2-3 - TRBD2 TRBV6-1 TGTGCCAGCAGTGGGGTAAAGGGCGGGGGGGCAGATACGCAGTATTTT CASSGVKGGGADTQYF
TRBJ1-2 - TRBD1 TRBV4-3 TGCGCCAGCAGCCAAGTGTCGCAGGGGGAATGGGCGGGCGAGTATGGCTACACCTTC CASSQVSQGEWAGEYGYTF
TRBJ2-3 - TRBD2 TRBV19 TGTGCCAGTAGTATCCCCTCCGGGACTAGCGGATTCACAGATACGCAGTATTTT CASSIPSGTSGFTDTQYF
TRBJ1-6 - TRBD1 TRBV2 TGTGCCAGCAGTGTCGTAAGTGGACAGGGGGCTCTTTCACCCCTCCACTTT CASSVVSGQGALSPLHF
TRBJ2-3 - TRBD2 TRBV9 TGTGCCAGCGAGGCGGGAGGGAGTACTAGCACAGATACGCAGTATTTT CASEAGGSTSTDTQYF